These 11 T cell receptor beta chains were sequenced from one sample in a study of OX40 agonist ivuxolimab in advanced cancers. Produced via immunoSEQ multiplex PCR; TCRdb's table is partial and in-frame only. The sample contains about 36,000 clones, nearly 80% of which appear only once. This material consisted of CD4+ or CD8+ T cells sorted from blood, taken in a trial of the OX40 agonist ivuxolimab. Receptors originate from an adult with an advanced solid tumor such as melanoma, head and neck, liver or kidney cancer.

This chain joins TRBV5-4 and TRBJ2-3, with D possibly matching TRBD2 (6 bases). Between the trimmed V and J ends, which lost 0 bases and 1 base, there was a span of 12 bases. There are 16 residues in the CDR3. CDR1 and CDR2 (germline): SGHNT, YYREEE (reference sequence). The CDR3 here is CASSLGAGTGTDTQYF. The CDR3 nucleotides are TGTGCCAGCAGCTTGGGGGCGGGGACCGGCACAGATACGCAGTATTTT.

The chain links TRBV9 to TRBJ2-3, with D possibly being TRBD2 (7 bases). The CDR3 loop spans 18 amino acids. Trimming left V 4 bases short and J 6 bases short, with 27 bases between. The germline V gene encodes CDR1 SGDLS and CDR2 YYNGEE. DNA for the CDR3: TGTGCCAGCAGCCCAGAGGGGGGGGCGGGGGCCACTCGGGATACGCAGTATTTT. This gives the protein CASSPEGGAGATRDTQYF. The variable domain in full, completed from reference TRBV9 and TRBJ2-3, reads DSGVTQTPKHLITATGQRVTLRCSPRSGDLSVYWYQQSLDQGLQFLIQYYNGEERAKGNILERFSAQQFPDLHSELNLSSLELGDSALYFCASSPEGGAGATRDTQYFGPGTRLTVL.

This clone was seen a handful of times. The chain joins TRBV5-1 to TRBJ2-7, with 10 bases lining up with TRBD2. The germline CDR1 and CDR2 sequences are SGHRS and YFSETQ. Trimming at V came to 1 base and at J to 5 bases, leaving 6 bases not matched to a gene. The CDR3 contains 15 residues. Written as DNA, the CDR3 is TGCGCCAGCAGCTTGTATAAGCGGGAGGGGGACGAGCAGTACTTC. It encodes CASSLYKREGDEQYF.

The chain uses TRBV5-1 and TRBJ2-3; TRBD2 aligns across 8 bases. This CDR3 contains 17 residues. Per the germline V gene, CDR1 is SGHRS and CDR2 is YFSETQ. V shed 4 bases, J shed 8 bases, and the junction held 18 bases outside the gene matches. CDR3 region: CASSLTTSSGGRVTQYF. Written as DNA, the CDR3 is TGCGCCAGCAGCCTAACCACGTCCAGCGGGGGCCGGGTTACGCAGTATTTT.

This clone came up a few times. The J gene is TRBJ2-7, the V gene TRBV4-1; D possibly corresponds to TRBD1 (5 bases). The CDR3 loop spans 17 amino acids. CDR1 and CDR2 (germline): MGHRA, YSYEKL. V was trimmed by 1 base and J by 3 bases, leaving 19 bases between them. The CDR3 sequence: CASSQVVIRERHYEQYF. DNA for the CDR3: TGCGCCAGCAGCCAAGTGGTTATCAGGGAACGGCACTACGAGCAGTACTTC.

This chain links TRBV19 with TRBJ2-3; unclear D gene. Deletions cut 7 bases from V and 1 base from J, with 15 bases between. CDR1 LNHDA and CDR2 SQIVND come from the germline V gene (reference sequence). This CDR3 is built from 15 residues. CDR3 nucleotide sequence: TGTGCCAGTATCGGAACCCCCGGCGGCACAGATACGCAGTATTTT. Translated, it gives CASIGTPGGTDTQYF.

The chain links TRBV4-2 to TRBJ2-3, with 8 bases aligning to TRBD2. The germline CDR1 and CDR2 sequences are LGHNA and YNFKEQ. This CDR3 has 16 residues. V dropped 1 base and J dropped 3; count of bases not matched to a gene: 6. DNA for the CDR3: TGTGCCAGCAGCCAAGCCCCGGGGGGGTCGACAGATACGCAGTATTTT. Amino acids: CASSQAPGGSTDTQYF.

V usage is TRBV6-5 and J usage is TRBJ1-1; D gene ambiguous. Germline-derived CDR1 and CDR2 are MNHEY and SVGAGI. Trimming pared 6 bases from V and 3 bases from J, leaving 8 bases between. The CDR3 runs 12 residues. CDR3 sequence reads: CASSSLDTEAFF. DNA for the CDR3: TGTGCCAGCAGCTCCCTTGACACTGAAGCTTTCTTT.

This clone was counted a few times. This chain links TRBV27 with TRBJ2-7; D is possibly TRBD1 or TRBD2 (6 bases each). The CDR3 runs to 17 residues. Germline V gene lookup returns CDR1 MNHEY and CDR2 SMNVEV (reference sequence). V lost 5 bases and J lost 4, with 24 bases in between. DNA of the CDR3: TGTGCCAGCAGTCTCAAACCGCTCAATATAGGGGGGTACGAGCAGTACTTC. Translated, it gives CASSLKPLNIGGYEQYF.

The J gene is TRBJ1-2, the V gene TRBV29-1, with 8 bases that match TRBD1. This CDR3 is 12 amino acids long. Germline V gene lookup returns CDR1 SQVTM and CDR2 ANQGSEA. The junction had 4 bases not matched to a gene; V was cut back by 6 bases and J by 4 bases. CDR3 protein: CSVWDRFYGYTF. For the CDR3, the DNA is TGCAGCGTATGGGACAGGTTCTATGGCTACACCTTC.

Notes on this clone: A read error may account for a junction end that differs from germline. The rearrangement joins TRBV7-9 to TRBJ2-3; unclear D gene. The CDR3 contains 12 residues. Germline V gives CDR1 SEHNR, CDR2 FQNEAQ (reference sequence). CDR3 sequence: CASSPSRDTQYF. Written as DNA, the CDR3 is TGTGCCAGCAGCCCCAGCAGAGATACGCAGTATTTT.